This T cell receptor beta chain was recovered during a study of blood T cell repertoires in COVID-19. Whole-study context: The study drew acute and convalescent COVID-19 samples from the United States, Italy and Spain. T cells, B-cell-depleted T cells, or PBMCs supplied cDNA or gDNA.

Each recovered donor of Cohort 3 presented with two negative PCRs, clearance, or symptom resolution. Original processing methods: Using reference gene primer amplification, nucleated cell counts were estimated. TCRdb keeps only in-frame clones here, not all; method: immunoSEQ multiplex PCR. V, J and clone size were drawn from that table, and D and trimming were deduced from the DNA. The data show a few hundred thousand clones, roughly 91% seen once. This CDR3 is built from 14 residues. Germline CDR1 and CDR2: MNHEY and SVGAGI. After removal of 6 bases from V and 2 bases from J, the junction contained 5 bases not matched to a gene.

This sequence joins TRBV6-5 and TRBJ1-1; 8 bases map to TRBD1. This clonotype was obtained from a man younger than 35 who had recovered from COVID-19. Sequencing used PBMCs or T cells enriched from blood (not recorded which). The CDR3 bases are TGTGCCAGCAGGGCGCAGGGGGCTAACACTGAAGCTTTCTTT. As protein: CASRAQGANTEAFF.